This T cell receptor (beta chain) came from a study of shared clonotypes between healthy human individuals. The genomic DNA of each subset was split evenly across several immunoSEQ plates. Using immunoSEQ multiplex PCR, the repertoire was profiled, and TCRdb retains in-frame clones only, with some absent. The profile covers 640,000 or so clones, with less than 80% appearing a single time and approximately 2% taken by the ten largest. Germline V gene sequence: CDR1 SGHTA, CDR2 FQGNSA. V was trimmed by 1 base and J by 2 bases, leaving 12 bases between them. The CDR3 spans 15 residues. The source is a woman in her 30s in good health. V is TRBV7-2 and J is TRBJ2-7; D gene uncertain. Sequencing was performed on memory CD4+ T cells sorted from blood. Subset: CD45RA-negative fraction. CDR3 sequence (DNA): TGTGCCAGCAGCTTAGAATTCGGCAAGACCTACGAGCAGTACTTC. Encoded protein: CASSLEFGKTYEQYF.